This TCR beta chain was identified in a study of blood T cell repertoires in COVID-19. Study at large: The cDNA or gDNA used as material had been derived from T cells, B-cell-depleted T cells, or PBMCs.

This CDR3 spans 13 amino acids. Per the germline V gene, CDR1 is KGHSH and CDR2 is LQKENI. Unmatched junction bases numbered 2, after V lost 3 bases and J lost 8 bases. The data were produced by immunoSEQ multiplex PCR, yet TCRdb's version contains in-frame clones alone and is incomplete. The sample shows roughly 200,000 clones, about 93% of them seen only once. The receptor comes from a man aged 25 to 45 with COVID-19, enrolled during active disease. The sequenced material came from peripheral blood. V usage is TRBV18 and J usage is TRBJ2-1, with 9 bases lining up with TRBD1. Here the CDR3 reads CASSPRQGDEQFF. In DNA form, the CDR3 reads TGTGCCAGCTCACCCCGACAGGGGGATGAGCAGTTCTTC.